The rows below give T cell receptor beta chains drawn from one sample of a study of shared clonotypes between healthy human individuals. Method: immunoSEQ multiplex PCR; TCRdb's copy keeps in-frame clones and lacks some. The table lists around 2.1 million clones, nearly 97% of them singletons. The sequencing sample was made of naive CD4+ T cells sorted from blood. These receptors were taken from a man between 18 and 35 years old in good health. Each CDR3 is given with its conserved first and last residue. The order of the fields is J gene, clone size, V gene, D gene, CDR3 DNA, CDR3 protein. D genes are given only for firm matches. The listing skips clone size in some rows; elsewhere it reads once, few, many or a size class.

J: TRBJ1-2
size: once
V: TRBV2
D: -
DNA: TGTGCCAGCAGTGAAGCGTGGGCAGGGGATGGCTACACCTTC
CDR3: CASSEAWAGDGYTF

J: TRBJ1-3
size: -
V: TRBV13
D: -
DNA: TGTGCCAGCAGCTTAACCGGTGTACAGGTATATTTT
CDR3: CASSLTGVQVYF

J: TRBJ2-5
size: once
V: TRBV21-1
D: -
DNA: TGTGCCAGCACCAGATCGAGGGCGGACGTCCAAGAGACCCAGTACTTC
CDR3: CASTRSRADVQETQYF

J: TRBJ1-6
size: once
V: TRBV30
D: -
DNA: TGTGCCTGGAGTCCGGCCCAGGGGAGCTCACCCCTCCACTTT
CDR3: CAWSPAQGSSPLHF

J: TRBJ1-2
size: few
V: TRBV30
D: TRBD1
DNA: TGTGCCTGGAGTGTACCTCAGGGGGGGTATCGTGGCTACACCTTC
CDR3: CAWSVPQGGYRGYTF

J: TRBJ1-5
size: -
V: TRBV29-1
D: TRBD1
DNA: TGCAGCACTCGACAGGGCGATCAGCCCCAGCATTTT
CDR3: CSTRQGDQPQHF

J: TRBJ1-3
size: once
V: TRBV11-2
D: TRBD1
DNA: TGTGCCAGCAGTTTAACAGGGGCCATTCGCGGAAACTCTGGAAACACCATATATTTT
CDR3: CASSLTGAIRGNSGNTIYF

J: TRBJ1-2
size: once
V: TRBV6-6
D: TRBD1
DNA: TGTGCCAGCAGGCCCCCACCCGGGACAGTCGTCTATGGCTACACCTTC
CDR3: CASRPPPGTVVYGYTF

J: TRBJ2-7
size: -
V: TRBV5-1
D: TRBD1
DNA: TGCGCCAGCAGCTCGAACCGGGACAGGAATTTCGAGCAGTACTTC
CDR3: CASSSNRDRNFEQYF

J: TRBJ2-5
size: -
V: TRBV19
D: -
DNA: TGTGCCAGTAGTGCCGGACAGAACCAAGAGACCCAGTACTTC
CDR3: CASSAGQNQETQYF

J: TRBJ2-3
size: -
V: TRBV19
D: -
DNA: TGTGCCAGTAGCGAGATCCCCGGGACTAGCACAGATACGCAGTATTTT
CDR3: CASSEIPGTSTDTQYF

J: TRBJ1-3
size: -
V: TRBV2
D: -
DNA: TGTGCCAGCAGTGTTGGCGGCAACTCTGGAAACACCATATATTTT
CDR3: CASSVGGNSGNTIYF

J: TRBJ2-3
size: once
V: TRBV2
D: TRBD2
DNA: TGTGCCAGCAGTGTAAAAGCGGGGGGAACAGATACGCAGTATTTT
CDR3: CASSVKAGGTDTQYF

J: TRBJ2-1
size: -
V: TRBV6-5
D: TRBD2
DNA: TGTGCCAGCAGTTTACAGACTAGCGGTACCTACAATGAGCAGTTCTTC
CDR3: CASSLQTSGTYNEQFF

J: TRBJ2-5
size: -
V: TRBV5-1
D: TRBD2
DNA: TGCGCCAGCAGCTTGGTTAGCGGGGGACAAGAGACCCAGTACTTC
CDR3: CASSLVSGGQETQYF

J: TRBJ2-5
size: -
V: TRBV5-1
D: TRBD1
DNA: TGCGCCAGCAGCGTGGACAGGGGCCAAGAGACCCAGTACTTC
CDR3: CASSVDRGQETQYF

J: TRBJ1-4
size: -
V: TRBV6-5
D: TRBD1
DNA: TGTGCCAGCAGTAGGGGACAGGGAGGAAAACTGTTTTTT
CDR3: CASSRGQGGKLFF

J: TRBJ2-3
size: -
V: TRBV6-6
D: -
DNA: TGTGCCAGCAGACGTAGCCTAGTTAGCACAGATACGCAGTATTTT
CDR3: CASRRSLVSTDTQYF

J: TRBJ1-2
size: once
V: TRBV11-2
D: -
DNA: TGTGCCAGCAGCTTAGGATCGATCGGTACAGGCGGCTACACCTTC
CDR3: CASSLGSIGTGGYTF

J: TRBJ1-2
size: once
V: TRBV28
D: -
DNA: TGTGCCAGCAGTCTAGACAGGCGCGCTAACTATGGCTACACCTTC
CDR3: CASSLDRRANYGYTF

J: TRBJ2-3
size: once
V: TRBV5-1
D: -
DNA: TGCGCCAGCAGCCGTGAGGCGGGGCAGGCCACAGATACGCAGTATTTT
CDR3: CASSREAGQATDTQYF

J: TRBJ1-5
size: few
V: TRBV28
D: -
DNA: TGTGCCAGCAGGACTAATCAGCCCCAGCATTTT
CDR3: CASRTNQPQHF

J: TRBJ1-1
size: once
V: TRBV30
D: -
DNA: TGTGCCGGGACGGAACGATTTGAAGCTTTCTTT
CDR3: CAGTERFEAFF

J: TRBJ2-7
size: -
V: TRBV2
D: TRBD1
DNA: TGTGCCAGCAGTGAAGCGCTGACAGGGCCCTACGAGCAGTACTTC
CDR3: CASSEALTGPYEQYF

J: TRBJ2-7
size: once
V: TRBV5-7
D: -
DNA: TGTGCCAGCAGCTTGTCCCCGGAGGAGCGAGGTTACGAGCAGTACTTC
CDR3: CASSLSPEERGYEQYF

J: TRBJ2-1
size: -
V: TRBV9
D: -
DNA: TGTGCCAGCAGCCCACGAACTAGGGCTGAGCAGTTCTTC
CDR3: CASSPRTRAEQFF

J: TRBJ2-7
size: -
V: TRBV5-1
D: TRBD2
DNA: TGCGCCAGCAGCTCTAGAAAATTGACTAGCGGGGGGTACGAGCAGTACTTC
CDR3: CASSSRKLTSGGYEQYF

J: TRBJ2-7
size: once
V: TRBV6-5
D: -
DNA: TGTGCCAGCAGTTACAAGGGTGGGGCCTACGAGCAGTACTTC
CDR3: CASSYKGGAYEQYF

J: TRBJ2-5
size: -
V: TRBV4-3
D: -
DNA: TGCGCCAGCAGCCAAGTCAGGGCGAAAGAGACCCAGTACTTC
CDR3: CASSQVRAKETQYF

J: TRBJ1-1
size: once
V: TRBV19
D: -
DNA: TGTGCCAGTAGTAAAGAGGTGATGAACACTGAAGCTTTCTTT
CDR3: CASSKEVMNTEAFF

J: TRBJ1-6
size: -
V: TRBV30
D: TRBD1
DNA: TGTGCCTGGGAAGGAGGGACAGAGCTTAATTCTGTCCTCCACTTT
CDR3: CAWEGGTELNSVLHF